The 12 T cell receptor beta chains below all came from one sample that was sequenced in a study of CD8 T cells in ankylosing spondylitis. Notes on the study in general: Characteristic, it appeared, of ankylosing spondylitis blood was a TCR beta motif of about eight highly homologous variants.

Via MiXCR, TCRdb re-called the 5' RACE reads, giving one row per CDR3 protein. The repertoire holds about 500,000 distinct CDR3 sequences, with roughly an eighth as singletons. No antigens are known for them. Input material: blood, either unsorted or a sorted T cell fraction (not recorded which). Every receptor here comes from a male donor with ankylosing spondylitis.

This clonotype was counted only a few times. V and J are TRBV27 and TRBJ1-2; 12 bases fit TRBD1. Losses at the gene ends were 5 bases for V and 8 bases for J; bases not matched to a gene: 6. The CDR3 runs 14 residues. The germline V gene encodes CDR1 MNHEY and CDR2 SMNVEV (reference sequence). CDR3 coding DNA: TGTGCCAGCAGTGGGGGGACAGGGGGCAGAGGCTACACCTTC. Translated: CASSGGTGGRGYTF.

The chain joins TRBV12-3 or TRBV12-4 to TRBJ2-2, with TRBD2 identical over 8 bases. The CDR3 covers 15 residues. The V gene end was trimmed by 3 bases and the J gene end by 2 bases; junction bases not matched to a gene: 2. CDR3 bases: TGTGCCAGCAGTTTCCTAGCGGGTAACACCGGGGAGCTGTTTTTT. It codes for CASSFLAGNTGELFF.

This clonotype was counted only a few times. The gene calls are TRBV5-1 and TRBJ1-5, with 7 positions matching TRBD1. J was trimmed by 8 bases and V by 4 bases; bases with no gene match: 12. Germline CDR1 SGHRS, CDR2 YFSETQ. CDR3 size: 15 residues. CDR3 region: CASSQTGTSEEPQHF. CDR3 nucleotide sequence: TGCGCCAGCAGCCAGACAGGGACCTCAGAAGAGCCCCAGCATTTT.

This clonotype has a count of ten or more. The rearrangement joins TRBV5-1 to TRBJ1-2; D is undetermined. This CDR3 contains 13 residues. Trimming took 0 bases from V and 1 from J, leaving 4 bases between them. Germline CDR1 reads SGHRS; CDR2 reads YFSETQ. The chain's CDR3 is CASSLAINYGYTF. The CDR3 DNA sequence: TGCGCCAGCAGCTTGGCAATTAACTATGGCTACACCTTC.

The chain uses TRBV12-3 or TRBV12-4 and TRBJ2-3; D may be TRBD2 (6 bases). CDR3 length equals 14 residues. The ends were cut back, 6 bases at V and 5 bases at J, with 15 bases in the middle. The CDR3 DNA sequence: TGTGCCAGCAGGCCATGGGGAGGAGGAGATACGCAGTATTTT. This gives the protein CASRPWGGGDTQYF.

The chain employs TRBV27 and TRBJ1-2; perhaps TRBD1 as D (6 bases). V lost 4 bases and J 4 bases, leaving 13 bases between the germline ends. CDR1 and CDR2 (germline): MNHEY, SMNVEV (reference sequence). The CDR3 spans 14 residues. As DNA, the CDR3 is TGTGCCAGCAGTTACATCGGACAGAGCTATGGCTACACCTTC. Its protein is CASSYIGQSYGYTF.

V gene TRBV12-3 or TRBV12-4 combines with J gene TRBJ2-7, with 10 bases that match TRBD1. This CDR3 has 14 amino acids. The V segment lost 6 bases and the J segment 6 bases; nucleotides outside the gene matches: 8. CDR3 region: CASSPKWTGGEQYF. The CDR3 coding sequence is TGTGCCAGCAGCCCCAAGTGGACAGGGGGCGAGCAGTACTTC.

The chain is built from TRBV3-1 and TRBJ2-1; 11 nucleotides line up with TRBD2. The CDR3 extends over 17 amino acids. Germline CDR1 is LGHDT and CDR2 is YNNKEL (reference sequence). The junction had 12 bases not matched to a gene; V was cut back by 2 bases and J by 9 bases. This CDR3 is CASSQPALAGGMTEQFF. In DNA, the CDR3 is TGTGCCAGCAGCCAACCCGCCTTAGCGGGAGGGATGACTGAGCAGTTCTTC.

The V and J genes are TRBV20-1 and TRBJ2-5; TRBD2 is a possible D gene (6 bases). The germline V and J ends were trimmed by 6 bases and 0 bases, with 17 bases remaining between them. The germline gives CDR1 DFQATT, CDR2 SNEGSKA (reference sequence). This CDR3 is 15 amino acids long. CDR3 sequence: CSAGTGRVYQETQYF. For the CDR3, the DNA is TGCAGTGCCGGGACTGGACGGGTGTACCAAGAGACCCAGTACTTC.

The rearrangement joins TRBV3-1 to TRBJ2-3; a weak D match, TRBD1 (5 bases). Per germline, CDR1 LGHDT and CDR2 YNNKEL (reference sequence). V lost 1 base to trimming and J lost 0 bases, with 8 bases between them. The CDR3 runs 15 residues. The CDR3 reads CASSQVSGSTDTQYF. CDR3 bases: TGTGCCAGCAGCCAAGTATCAGGGAGCACAGATACGCAGTATTTT.

This clonotype has more than one count but fewer than ten. The chain links TRBV5-1 to TRBJ1-2, with D perhaps TRBD1 (5 bases). This CDR3 spans 13 amino acids. V was clipped by 2 bases and J by 3 bases, with 8 bases between them. The germline V gene encodes CDR1 SGHRS and CDR2 YFSETQ. In nucleotides, the CDR3 is TGCGCCAGCAGCTTTGGGGGGGACTATGGCTACACCTTC. This gives the protein CASSFGGDYGYTF.

Only a few counts were recorded for this clonotype. The chain joins TRBV12-3 or TRBV12-4 to TRBJ1-2; D unresolved. The CDR3 length is 12 residues. V dropped 3 bases and J dropped 4 bases, with 6 bases sitting between them. CDR3 residues: CASSFQPYGYTF. The CDR3 bases are TGTGCCAGCAGTTTCCAGCCCTATGGCTACACCTTC.